The subject of this entry is one TCR beta chain. Its antigen is still unknown. There are no base qualities to consult, and no much larger clone falls within one base. The cohort consisted of approximately 690 healthy bone marrow donors. All cohort members were sampled while nominally healthy, although unrecorded immune exposures were likely present. The donor was CMV seronegative and was included in the group of several hundred seronegative cohort members. A peripheral blood sample was collected from each donor, and TCR beta sequencing was performed on peripheral blood mononuclear cells. The Qiagen DNeasy Blood Extraction Kit was used to extract genomic DNA from the blood cell samples. The germline V gene provides CDR1 SGHDN and CDR2 FVKESK. V lost 0 bases and J lost 2 bases; the stretch between them is 18 bases long. The CDR3 goes from the cysteine to the phenylalanine over 18 residues. Just CDR3 DNA is preserved here, 54 bases in frame from base 1.

Library construction relied on the immunoSEQ multiplex PCR assay. The multiplex PCR relied on a mix of 60 forward primers for TCR Vbeta segments and 13 reverse primers for TCR Jbeta segments. A multiplex PCR assay on genomic DNA amplified the CDR3 region of rearranged TCR beta genes. Amplified TCR beta libraries were sequenced as 87-base-pair reads on the Illumina HiSeq System. The paper's processing steps were these. A later analysis tallied 70 million to 100 million unique TCR beta chains across the 666 repertoires, and about 12 million of those chains were shared by two or more donors. Raw reads were error-corrected and collapsed into unique sequences by a nearest-neighbor algorithm in which closely related sequences were merged to remove PCR and sequencing errors. V, D and J gene segments were assigned by aligning CDR3 sequences to IMGT reference sequences. For a sequence to be retained, a match of at least six nucleotides was required to both a V gene segment and a J gene segment. A rearrangement counted as productive if the CDR3 had no stop codons and remained in frame with V and J, and every other rearrangement counted as non-productive. Following IMGT convention, CDR3 was defined as the stretch from the second conserved V-encoded cysteine to the conserved J-encoded phenylalanine. The earlier analysis of fewer than 750 of the donors excluded sequences that lacked an unambiguous match to a single V gene segment. An earlier analysis of a few hundred of the donors called V segments functional above 56.7% productive rearrangements and segregating when the between-donor standard deviation exceeded 5%. A statistical classification framework was built for diagnosing cytomegalovirus status from the catalog of TCR beta chain sequences. In a later analysis, TCR nucleotide sequences were compared against IMGT/GENE-DB human TR gene sequences so that V and J genes could be assigned. Using the TCRdist pipeline, a later analysis assigned CDR3 sequences along with most-parsimonious VDJ recombination scenarios. In a later analysis, each TCR beta chain was defined by its CDR3 amino acid sequence together with its V-gene family, and reads without a unique V-gene family were excluded. To address suspected cross-contamination and a sequencing artifact, a later analysis removed under 600 highly shared, low-generation-probability nucleotide sequences. In a later analysis, a clonal expansion index for each public chain was calculated from normalized within-repertoire ranks of inferred template counts. Generation probabilities in a later analysis came from a VDJ recombination model fitted to out-of-frame rearrangements, and those results were checked against IGoR. Hypergeometric tests were used in a later analysis to score TCR-TCR, TCR-HLA and TCR-CMV co-occurrence, with a repertoire-size bias correction applied to the TCR pairs. In a later analysis, false discovery rates were estimated by permuting HLA or CMV assignments 20 times. In a later analysis, co-occurring TCRs were grouped using DBSCAN, and TCRdist sequence similarity was added for clustering within HLA-allele-positive subsets. Repertoires with fewer than 30,000 or more than 120,000 public chains, plus five repertoires with anomalous nucleotide sharing, were excluded from co-occurrence clustering. TCRdb carries this immuneACCESS record with in-frame sequences only. Its versions omit some clonotypes, under half of them owing to an unresolved V gene in the studies checked, with the rest unexplained. The V and J calls and clone size were taken over from that table, and D and trimming were inferred from the DNA. For this sample the table gives around 130,000 clones, of which roughly four fifths were detected only once. 1.5% of the sample is taken by the ten largest.

The data derive from a study of cytomegalovirus exposure and HLA in healthy donors (dated by TCRdb to 2016 to 2017). Notes on the research overall: In an earlier analysis of some 610 of the donors, 250 to 350 Gb of sequence data and about 110 million unique TCR beta sequences from roughly 190 million T cells were reported. Donor age, sex, ethnicity and CMV serostatus were collected together with the repertoire data. About 280 gigabases of sequencing data and approximately 80 million unique TCR sequences were included in an early release covering about 600 HLA-typed donors. To predict cytomegalovirus infection status, the study brought together high-throughput TCR immunosequencing, statistical association of individual TCRs with disease status, and machine learning. The genetic ancestry cluster associated with self-reported Caucasian donors included around 76% of the roughly 380 genotyped donors. The later analysis used no new phenotypic data to find candidate immune exposures, relying instead on TCR beta sequences and their occurrence across donors. Several DR-DQ haplotypes were handled as single units for association and clustering because linkage in the cohort was strong. A separate validation cohort of roughly 130 different subjects was used in addition to the roughly 640-subject first cohort. Using immunosequencing, the study profiled T cell repertoires from 640 or so subjects and related those repertoires to cytomegalovirus serostatus. Both class I and class II loci were covered by HLA typing, at four-digit resolution. In an earlier analysis of a few hundred of the donors, high-throughput TCR beta sequencing was used to judge whether each TCR beta V gene segment behaved as functional or pseudogenic. All discovery cohort repertoires had been generated on a single sequencing platform. Among about 360 genotyped donors of the cohort, an average of approximately 230,000 unique TCR beta nucleotide sequences were sequenced per donor, about a sixth of them non-productive. The number of typed donors differed by locus: 629-630 for A, B, C, DRB1 and DQB1; 522 for DQA1; around 610 for DPA1; and roughly 450 for DPB1. The study aimed to test whether signatures of past pathogen exposure could be identified by cataloging public T cell receptors. In a later genetic analysis, genome-wide SNP genotypes for about 65% of the roughly 670 donors were used, and that subset was treated as a discovery cohort. In a later analysis, previously published TCR beta repertoires from about 670 donors were re-analyzed and high-resolution HLA genotyping was added so that TCR occurrence patterns could be studied. Beyond this particular receptor, the publication reports: When HLA alleles, especially DR and DQ, strongly co-occurred, attributing TCR associations to individual alleles was difficult. V-gene and J-gene trimming of TCR beta chains was associated with a missense DCLRE1C variant in a later genetic analysis, and the association was replicated in an independent cohort. Several of the top co-occurrence clusters appeared to be linked to parvovirus B19, influenza, CMV and Epstein-Barr virus, according to a later analysis. In this cohort, only TCR beta chains were sequenced, and detectable features were limited by the absence of alpha or paired-chain data. In both the original and validation cohorts, the classifier was reported to diagnose cytomegalovirus status with high specificity and sensitivity. Linkage disequilibrium might explain the correlated functional status among segregating V segments, but an unknown experimental factor could not be excluded. Because some donors lacked HLA typing at each locus, the association tests relied only on the typed subset. In vitro tests confirmed that a few of the cytomegalovirus-associated TCR beta chains recognize cytomegalovirus antigens. While some public TCRs were present in many individuals, most TCR sequences turned up only very rarely across donors. According to a later genetic analysis, donors in an Asian-associated ancestry cluster had fewer N-insertions in productive TCRs than the approximately 690-donor mean. A further reported finding was that TCR beta sequences accurately predicted the HLA-A and HLA-B alleles for most subjects in the first cohort. CMV serostatus was the only immune exposure information available for the cohort. According to a later analysis, TCR association rates differed among HLA loci, with DRB1 alleles showing the most associated TCRs and HLA-C alleles showing the fewest. In a later analysis, HLA-associated TCR beta chains showed more clonal expansion and lower generation probabilities than non-associated chains that were equally common. A later analysis found that most CMV-associated TCR beta chains appeared HLA-restricted, with HLA associations seemingly driven largely by CMV exposure. Specific HLA alleles were associated with 15,000 to 20,000 TCR beta sequences at a false discovery rate of 0.05 in a later analysis. The presence/absence analyses assumed that sequencing depth was roughly uniform across donors, and that assumption may not be true. In the study, approximately 160 TCR beta chains were listed as associated with cytomegalovirus. An earlier analysis of roughly 570 of the donors showed that most TCR beta V segments appeared in productive rearrangements either about 87% or about 30% of the time, which broadly matched IMGT annotations. According to the authors, the approach could potentially be generalized to other disease states and immunological phenotypes. Because counts were too low, about 17 rarely observed V segments, including chromosome 9 orphons, were excluded from the earlier analysis of a few hundred of the donors. Some IMGT-functional V segments, including TRBV6-2 and TRBV6-3, could not be told apart with the 87-base-pair reads, so those segments were excluded. A group of highly shared sequence variants was considered likely to be a technical artifact of the sequencing pipeline.

The chain is made from TRBV14 and TRBJ2-3, with no reliable assignment of the D segment. The sample taken for sequencing was PBMCs. The receptor was isolated from a young woman in good health and CMV-seronegative. The sequenced DNA: TGTGCCAGCAGCCAAGAGATCAGTTTCTCGAAGAACACAGATACGCAGTATTTT. Its coded protein is CASSQEISFSKNTDTQYF.